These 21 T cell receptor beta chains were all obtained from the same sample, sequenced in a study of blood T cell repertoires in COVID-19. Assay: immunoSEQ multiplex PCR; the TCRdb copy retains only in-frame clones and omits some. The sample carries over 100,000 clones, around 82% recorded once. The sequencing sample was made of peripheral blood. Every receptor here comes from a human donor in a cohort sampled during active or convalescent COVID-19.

In DNA form, the CDR3 reads TGTGCCAGCAGCTTAGCAGGGGGCTTTTCCGGAAACACCATATATTTT. It specifies CASSLAGGFSGNTIYF. V usage is TRBV7-2 and J usage is TRBJ1-3; 7 bases align to TRBD1. V lost 0 bases and J lost 4; bases outside the gene matches: 6. CDR3 length: 16 residues. Germline lookup yields CDR1 SGHTA and CDR2 FQGNSA. The whole variable domain, filled in from reference TRBV7-2 and TRBJ1-3, reads GAGVSQSPSNKVTEKGKDVELRCDPISGHTALYWYRQSLGQGLEFLIYFQGNSAPDKSGLPSDRFSAERTGGSVSTLTIQRTQQEDSAVYLCASSLAGGFSGNTIYFGEGSWLTVV.

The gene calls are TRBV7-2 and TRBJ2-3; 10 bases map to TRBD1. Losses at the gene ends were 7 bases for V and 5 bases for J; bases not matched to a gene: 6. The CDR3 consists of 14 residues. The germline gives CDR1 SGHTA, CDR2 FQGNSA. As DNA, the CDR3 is TGTGCCAGCACCTCCGGACAGGGGGAAGATACGCAGTATTTT. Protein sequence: CASTSGQGEDTQYF.

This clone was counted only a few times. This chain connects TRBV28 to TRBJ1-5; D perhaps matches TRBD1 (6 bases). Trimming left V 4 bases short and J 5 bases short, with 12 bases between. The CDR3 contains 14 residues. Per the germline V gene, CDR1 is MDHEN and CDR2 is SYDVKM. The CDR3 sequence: CASSSRTDYQPQHF. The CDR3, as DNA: TGTGCCAGCAGTTCGCGGACAGATTATCAGCCCCAGCATTTT.

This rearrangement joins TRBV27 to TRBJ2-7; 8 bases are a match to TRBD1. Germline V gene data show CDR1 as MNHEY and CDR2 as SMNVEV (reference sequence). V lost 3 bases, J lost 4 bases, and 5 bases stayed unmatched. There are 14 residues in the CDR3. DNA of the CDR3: TGTGCCAGCAGTTTTGGGACAGGATTTTACGAGCAGTACTTC. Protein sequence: CASSFGTGFYEQYF.

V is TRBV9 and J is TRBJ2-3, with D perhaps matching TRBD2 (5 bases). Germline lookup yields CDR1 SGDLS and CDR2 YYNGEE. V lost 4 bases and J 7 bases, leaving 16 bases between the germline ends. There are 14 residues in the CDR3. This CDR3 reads CASSPSGERYTQYF. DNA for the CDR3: TGTGCCAGCAGCCCGAGTGGGGAGCGGTATACGCAGTATTTT.

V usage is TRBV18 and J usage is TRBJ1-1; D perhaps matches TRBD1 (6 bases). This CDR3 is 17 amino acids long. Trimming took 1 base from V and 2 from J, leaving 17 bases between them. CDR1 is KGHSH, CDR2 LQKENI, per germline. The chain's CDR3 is CASSPLLGANTNTEAFF. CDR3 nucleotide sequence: TGTGCCAGCTCACCACTATTGGGGGCGAATACTAACACTGAAGCTTTCTTT.

The CDR3 sequence is CASSHGTSESDTQYF. CDR3 nucleotide sequence: TGCGCCAGCAGCCATGGGACTAGCGAGTCAGATACGCAGTATTTT. The V and J genes are TRBV4-3 and TRBJ2-3; 10 nucleotides align to TRBD2. CDR1 LGHNA and CDR2 YSLEER come from the germline V gene. V lost 3 bases to trimming and J lost 4 bases; unmatched junction nucleotides: 4. This CDR3 contains 15 residues.

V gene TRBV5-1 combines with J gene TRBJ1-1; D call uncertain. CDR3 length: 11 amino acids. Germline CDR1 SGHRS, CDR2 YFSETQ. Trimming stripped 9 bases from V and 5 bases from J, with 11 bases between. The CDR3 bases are TGCGCCACCAATGGGCCGACTGAAGCTTTCTTT. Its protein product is CATNGPTEAFF.

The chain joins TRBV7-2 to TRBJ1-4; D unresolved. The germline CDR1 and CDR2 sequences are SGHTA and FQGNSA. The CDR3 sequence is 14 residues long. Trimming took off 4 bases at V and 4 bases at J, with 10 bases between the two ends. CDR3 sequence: CASSSREYNEKLFF. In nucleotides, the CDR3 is TGTGCCAGCAGCTCCCGGGAGTATAATGAAAAACTGTTTTTT.

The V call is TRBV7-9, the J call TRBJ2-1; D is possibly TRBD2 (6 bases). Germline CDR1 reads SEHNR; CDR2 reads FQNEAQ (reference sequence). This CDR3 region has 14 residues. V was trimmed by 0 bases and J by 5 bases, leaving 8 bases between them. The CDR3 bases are TGTGCCAGCAGCTTAGCGACTAGTGACAATGAGCAGTTCTTC. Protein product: CASSLATSDNEQFF.

The CDR3 nucleotides read TGTGCCAGCAGCGGGACAGGGAGGCCTGAAGCTTTCTTT. As protein: CASSGTGRPEAFF. This rearrangement joins TRBV28 to TRBJ1-1; 9 bases are a match to TRBD1. There are 13 residues in the CDR3. V shed 6 bases and J 6 bases; nucleotides not matched to a gene: 5. Germline CDR1 is MDHEN and CDR2 is SYDVKM.

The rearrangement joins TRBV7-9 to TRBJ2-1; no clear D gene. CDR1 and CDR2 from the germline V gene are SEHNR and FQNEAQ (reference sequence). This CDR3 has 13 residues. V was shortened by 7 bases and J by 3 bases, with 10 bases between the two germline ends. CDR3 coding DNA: TGTGCCAGCACGTCTAACTTCTACAATGAGCAGTTCTTC. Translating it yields CASTSNFYNEQFF.

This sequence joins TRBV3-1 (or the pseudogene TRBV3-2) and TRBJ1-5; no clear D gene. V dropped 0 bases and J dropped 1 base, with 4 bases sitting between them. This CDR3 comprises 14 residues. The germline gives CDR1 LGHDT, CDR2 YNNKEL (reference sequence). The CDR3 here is CASSQDVSNQPQHF. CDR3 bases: TGTGCCAGCAGCCAAGACGTGAGCAATCAGCCCCAGCATTTT.

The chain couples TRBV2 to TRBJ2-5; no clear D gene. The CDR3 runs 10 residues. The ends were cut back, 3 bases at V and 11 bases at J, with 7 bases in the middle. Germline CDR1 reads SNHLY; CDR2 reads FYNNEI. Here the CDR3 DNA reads TGTGCCAGCAGTGAGCGAACTCAGTACTTC. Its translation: CASSERTQYF.

The CDR3 nucleotides read TGTGCCTGGAGTGTTTTTGAGAAGGGAGATCAGCCCCAGCATTTT. This translates into CAWSVFEKGDQPQHF. J is TRBJ1-5 and V is TRBV30; D gene unclear. The CDR3 is made up of 15 amino acids. Germline V gene data show CDR1 as GTSNPN and CDR2 as SVGIG (reference sequence). V was shortened by 0 bases and J by 5 bases, with 14 bases between the two germline ends.

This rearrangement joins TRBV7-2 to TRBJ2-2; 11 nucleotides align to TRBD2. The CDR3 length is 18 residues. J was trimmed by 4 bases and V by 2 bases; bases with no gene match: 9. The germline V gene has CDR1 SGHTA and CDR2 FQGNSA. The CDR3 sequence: CASSLTLAGGLSTGELFF. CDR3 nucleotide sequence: TGTGCCAGCAGCTTAACGTTAGCGGGGGGGCTGTCCACCGGGGAGCTGTTTTTT.

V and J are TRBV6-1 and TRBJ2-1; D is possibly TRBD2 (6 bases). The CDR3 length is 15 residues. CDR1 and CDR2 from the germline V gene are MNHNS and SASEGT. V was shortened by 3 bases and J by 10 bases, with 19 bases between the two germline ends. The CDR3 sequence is CASSDHGWGGGEQFF. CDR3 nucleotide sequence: TGTGCCAGCAGTGACCACGGGTGGGGAGGAGGGGAGCAGTTCTTC.

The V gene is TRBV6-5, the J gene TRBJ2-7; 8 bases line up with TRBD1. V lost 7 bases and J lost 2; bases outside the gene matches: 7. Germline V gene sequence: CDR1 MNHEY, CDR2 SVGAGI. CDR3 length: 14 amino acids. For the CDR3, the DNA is TGTGCCAGCATCCGGACAGGGTACCCCTACGAGCAGTACTTC. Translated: CASIRTGYPYEQYF.

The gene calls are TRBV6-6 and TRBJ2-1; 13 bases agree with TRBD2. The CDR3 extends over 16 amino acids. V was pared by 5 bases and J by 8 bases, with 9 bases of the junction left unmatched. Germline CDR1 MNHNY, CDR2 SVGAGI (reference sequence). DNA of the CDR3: TGTGCCAGCAGTCATCCGGGACTAGCGGGATCGGATGAGCAGTTCTTC. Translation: CASSHPGLAGSDEQFF.

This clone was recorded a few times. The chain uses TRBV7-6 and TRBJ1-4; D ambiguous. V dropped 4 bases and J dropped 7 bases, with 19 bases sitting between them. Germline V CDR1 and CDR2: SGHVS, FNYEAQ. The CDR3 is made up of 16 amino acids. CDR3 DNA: TGTGCCAGCAGCTCCCTGACACGGGCCCGGGGTGAAAAACTGTTTTTT. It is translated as CASSSLTRARGEKLFF. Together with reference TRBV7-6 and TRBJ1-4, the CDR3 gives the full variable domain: GAGVSQSPRYKVTKRGQDVALRCDPISGHVSLYWYRQALGQGPEFLTYFNYEAQQDKSGLPNDRFSAERPEGSISTLTIQRTEQRDSAMYRCASSSLTRARGEKLFFGSGTQLSVL.

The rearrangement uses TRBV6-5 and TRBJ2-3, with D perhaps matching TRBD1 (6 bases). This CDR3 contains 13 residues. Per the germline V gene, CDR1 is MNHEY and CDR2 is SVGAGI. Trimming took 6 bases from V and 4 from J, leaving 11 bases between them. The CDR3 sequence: CASRFRGSDTQYF. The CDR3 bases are TGTGCCAGCAGATTCAGGGGCTCAGATACGCAGTATTTT.